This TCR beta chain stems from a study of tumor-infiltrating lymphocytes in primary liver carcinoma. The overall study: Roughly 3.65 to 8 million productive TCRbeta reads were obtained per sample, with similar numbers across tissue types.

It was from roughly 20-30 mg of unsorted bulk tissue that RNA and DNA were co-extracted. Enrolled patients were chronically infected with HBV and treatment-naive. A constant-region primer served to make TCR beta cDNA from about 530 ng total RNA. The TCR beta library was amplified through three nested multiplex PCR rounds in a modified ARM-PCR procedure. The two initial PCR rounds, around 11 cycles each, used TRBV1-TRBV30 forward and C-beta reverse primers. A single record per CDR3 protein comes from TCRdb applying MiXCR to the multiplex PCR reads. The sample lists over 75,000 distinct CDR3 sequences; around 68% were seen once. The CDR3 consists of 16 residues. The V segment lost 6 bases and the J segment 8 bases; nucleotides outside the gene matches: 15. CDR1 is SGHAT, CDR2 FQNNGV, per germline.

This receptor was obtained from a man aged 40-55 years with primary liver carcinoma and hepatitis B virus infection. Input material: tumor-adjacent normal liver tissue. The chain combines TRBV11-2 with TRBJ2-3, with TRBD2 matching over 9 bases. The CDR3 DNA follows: TGTGCCAGCAGTCCCCCGACTAGCGGCAGCATAGGTACGCAGTATTTT. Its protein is CASSPPTSGSIGTQYF.